The rows below give T cell receptor beta chains drawn from one sample of a study of OX40 agonist ivuxolimab in advanced cancers. This table comes from immunoSEQ multiplex PCR, and its TCRdb copy is limited to in-frame clones, with some not included. Of tens of thousands of clones detected, 80% to 95% appear once; the ten largest clones hold roughly a third. The sample in question was CD4+ or CD8+ T cells sorted from blood, obtained in a trial of the OX40 agonist ivuxolimab. Source of these receptors: an adult with an advanced solid tumor such as melanoma, head and neck, liver or kidney cancer. The CDR3 runs from the conserved cysteine through the conserved F or W. A D gene is named only where the DNA matches it firmly. Clone size is stated in some rows and not others, as once, few, many or a class when expanded.

TRBD1 | TRBJ2-5 | TRBV14 | NA | CASSQDFIEGARETQYF | TGTGCCAGCAGCCAAGACTTTATCGAGGGGGCGCGAGAGACCCAGTACTTC
NA | TRBJ2-1 | TRBV13 | NA | CASSSPGGYNEQFF | TGTGCCAGCAGCTCCCCCGGCGGCTACAATGAGCAGTTCTTC
TRBD2 | TRBJ2-7 | TRBV7-6 | NA | CASSTLAGDMLGQYF | TGTGCCAGCAGCACACTAGCGGGAGACATGCTCGGGCAGTACTTC
TRBD1 | TRBJ2-7 | TRBV19 | NA | CASSTTGTGPLEQYF | TGTGCCAGTAGTACCACCGGGACAGGGCCACTCGAGCAGTACTTC
NA | TRBJ1-5 | TRBV28 | medium-sized | CASRGEEGRGNQPQHF | TGTGCCAGCAGGGGAGAGGAGGGCCGGGGCAATCAGCCCCAGCATTTT
TRBD1 | TRBJ1-2 | TRBV7-9 | once | CASSLMGTGLGYTF | TGTGCCAGCAGCTTAATGGGGACAGGGCTCGGCTACACCTTC
NA | TRBJ2-3 | TRBV7-6 | once | CASSLGSLVLTDTQYF | TGTGCCAGCAGCTTAGGATCACTAGTTCTCACAGATACGCAGTATTTT
NA | TRBJ2-7 | TRBV7-9 | once | CASSLPPGTTYEQYF | TGTGCCAGCAGCTTACCCCCCGGTACCACCTACGAGCAGTACTTC
TRBD1 | TRBJ2-3 | TRBV27 | NA | CASSPFPLRDRGTDTQYF | TGTGCCAGCAGTCCCTTCCCACTCCGGGACAGGGGTACAGATACGCAGTATTTT
TRBD2 | TRBJ2-5 | TRBV7-3 | NA | CASSLPGLAGETQYF | TGTGCCAGCAGCTTACCGGGACTAGCGGGAGAGACCCAGTACTTC
TRBD2 | TRBJ2-5 | TRBV7-9 | NA | CASSPLSGILEETQYF | TGTGCCAGCAGCCCTTTAAGCGGGATCCTGGAGGAGACCCAGTACTTC
TRBD2 | TRBJ2-3 | TRBV4-3 | NA | CASSQDESREDIGTTDTQYF | TGCGCCAGCAGCCAAGATGAATCGCGGGAGGATATCGGGACCACAGATACGCAGTATTTT
TRBD1 | TRBJ1-2 | TRBV5-6 | NA | CASSLDPGQVGYGYTF | TGTGCCAGCAGCTTGGATCCGGGACAGGTTGGCTATGGCTACACCTTC
NA | TRBJ2-5 | TRBV10-1 | NA | CASSEQEQQETQYF | TGCGCCAGCAGTGAGCAAGAACAGCAAGAGACCCAGTACTTC
NA | TRBJ2-3 | TRBV9 | NA | CASSVDSTDTQYF | TGTGCCAGCAGCGTAGACTCGACAGATACGCAGTATTTT
NA | TRBJ1-3 | TRBV9 | NA | CASSSTGLPSGNTIYF | TGTGCCAGCAGTTCTACAGGACTTCCCTCTGGAAACACCATATATTTT
NA | TRBJ1-1 | TRBV7-2 | NA | CASSLAGAGGTEAFF | TGTGCCAGCAGCTTAGCAGGGGCTGGTGGCACTGAAGCTTTCTTT
TRBD1 | TRBJ1-1 | TRBV9 | NA | CASSAQTGWNTEAFF | TGTGCCAGCAGCGCTCAGACAGGGTGGAACACTGAAGCTTTCTTT
NA | TRBJ2-1 | TRBV7-2 | once | CASSVDYIDETFYNSEQFF | TGTGCCAGCAGCGTTGACTACATTGACGAAACATTTTATAATTCAGAGCAGTTCTTC